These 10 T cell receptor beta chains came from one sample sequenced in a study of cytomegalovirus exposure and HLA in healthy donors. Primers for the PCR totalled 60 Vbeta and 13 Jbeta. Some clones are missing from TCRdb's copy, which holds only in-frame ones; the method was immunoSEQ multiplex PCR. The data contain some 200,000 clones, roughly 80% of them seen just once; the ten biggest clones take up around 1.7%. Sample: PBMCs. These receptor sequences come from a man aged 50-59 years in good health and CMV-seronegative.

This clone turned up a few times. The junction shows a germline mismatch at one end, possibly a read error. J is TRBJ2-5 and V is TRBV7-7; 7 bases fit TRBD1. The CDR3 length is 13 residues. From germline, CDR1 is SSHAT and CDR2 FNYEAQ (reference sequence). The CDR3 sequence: CASSLQGSETQYF. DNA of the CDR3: TGTGCTAGCAGCCTACAGGGGTCTGAGACCCAGTACTTC. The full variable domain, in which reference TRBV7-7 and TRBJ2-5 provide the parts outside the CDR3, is GAGVSQSPRYKVTKRGQDVTLRCDPISSHATLYWYQQALGQGPEFLTYFNYEAQPDKSGLPSDRFSAERPEGSISTLTIQRTEQRDSAMYRCASSLQGSETQYFGPGTRLLVL.

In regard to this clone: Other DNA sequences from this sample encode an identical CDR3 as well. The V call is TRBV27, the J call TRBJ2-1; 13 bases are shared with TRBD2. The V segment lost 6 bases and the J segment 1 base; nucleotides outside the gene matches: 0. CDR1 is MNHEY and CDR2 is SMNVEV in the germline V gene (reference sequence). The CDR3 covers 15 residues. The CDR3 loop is CASRGLAGSYNEQFF. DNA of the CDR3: TGTGCCAGCAGGGGACTAGCGGGATCCTACAATGAGCAGTTCTTC.

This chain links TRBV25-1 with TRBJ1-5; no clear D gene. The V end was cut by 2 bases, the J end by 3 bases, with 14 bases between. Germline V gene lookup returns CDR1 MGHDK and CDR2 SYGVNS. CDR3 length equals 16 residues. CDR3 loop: CASSENTLGVNQPQHF. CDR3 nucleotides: TGTGCCAGCAGTGAAAACACCCTCGGGGTCAATCAGCCCCAGCATTTT.

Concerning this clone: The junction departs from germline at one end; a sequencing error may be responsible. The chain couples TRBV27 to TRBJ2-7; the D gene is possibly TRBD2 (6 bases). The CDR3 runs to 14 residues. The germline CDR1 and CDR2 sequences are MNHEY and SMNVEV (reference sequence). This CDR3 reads CASSLRGNSHEQYF. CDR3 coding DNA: TGTGCCAGCAGTTTACGGGGGAACTCCCACGAGCAGTACTTC.

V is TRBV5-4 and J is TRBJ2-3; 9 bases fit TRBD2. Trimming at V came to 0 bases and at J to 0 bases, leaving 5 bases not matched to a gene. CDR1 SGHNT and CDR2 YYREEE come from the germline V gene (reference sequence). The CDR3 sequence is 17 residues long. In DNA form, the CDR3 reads TGTGCCAGCAGCTTGGGGCTAGCGGGGACTAGCACAGATACGCAGTATTTT. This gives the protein CASSLGLAGTSTDTQYF. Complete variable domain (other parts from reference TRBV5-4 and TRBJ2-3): ETGVTQSPTHLIKTRGQQVTLRCSSQSGHNTVSWYQQALGQGPQFIFQYYREEENGRGNFPPRFSGLQFPNYSSELNVNALELDDSALYLCASSLGLAGTSTDTQYFGPGTRLTVL.

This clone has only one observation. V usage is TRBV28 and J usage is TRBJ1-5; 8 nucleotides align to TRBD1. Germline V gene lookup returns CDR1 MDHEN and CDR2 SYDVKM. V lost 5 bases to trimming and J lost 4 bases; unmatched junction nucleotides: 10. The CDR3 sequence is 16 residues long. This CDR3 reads CASSNIPGQENQPQHF. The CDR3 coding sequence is TGTGCCAGCAGTAATATTCCGGGACAGGAAAATCAGCCCCAGCATTTT.

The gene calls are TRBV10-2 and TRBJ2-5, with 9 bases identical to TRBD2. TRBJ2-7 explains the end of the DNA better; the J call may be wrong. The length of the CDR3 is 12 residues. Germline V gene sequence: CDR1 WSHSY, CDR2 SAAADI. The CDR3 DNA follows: TGCGCCAGTAGCGGGAGCCTCTACGAGCAGTACTTC. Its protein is CASSGSLYEQYF.

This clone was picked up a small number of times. The CDR3 is CASSSGQGANRGELFF. DNA of the CDR3: TGTGCCAGCAGCTCCGGACAGGGGGCAAATCGCGGGGAGCTGTTTTTT. The V and J genes are TRBV5-4 and TRBJ2-2, with 11 positions matching TRBD1. CDR1 is SGHNT, CDR2 YYREEE, per germline (reference sequence). With 3 bases clipped from V and 7 bases from J, the junction kept 8 bases outside the gene matches. The CDR3 is 16 amino acids. Filled out from reference TRBV5-4 and TRBJ2-2, the complete variable domain reads ETGVTQSPTHLIKTRGQQVTLRCSSQSGHNTVSWYQQALGQGPQFIFQYYREEENGRGNFPPRFSGLQFPNYSSELNVNALELDDSALYLCASSSGQGANRGELFFGEGSRLTVL.

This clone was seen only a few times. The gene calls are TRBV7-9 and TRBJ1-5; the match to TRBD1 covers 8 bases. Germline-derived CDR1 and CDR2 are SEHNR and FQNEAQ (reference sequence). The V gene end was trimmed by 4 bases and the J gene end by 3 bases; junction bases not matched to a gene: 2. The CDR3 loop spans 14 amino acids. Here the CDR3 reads CASSSTGDNQPQHF. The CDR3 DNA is TGTGCCAGCAGCTCGACAGGGGACAATCAGCCCCAGCATTTT.

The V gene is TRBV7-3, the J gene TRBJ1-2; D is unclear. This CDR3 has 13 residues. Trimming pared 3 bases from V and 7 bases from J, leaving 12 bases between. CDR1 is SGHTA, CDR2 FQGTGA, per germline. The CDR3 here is CASSFDGRSGYTF. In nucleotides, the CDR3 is TGTGCCAGCAGCTTCGATGGCCGAAGTGGCTACACCTTC. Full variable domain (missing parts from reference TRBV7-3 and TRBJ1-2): GAGVSQTPSNKVTEKGKYVELRCDPISGHTALYWYRQSLGQGPEFLIYFQGTGAADDSGLPNDRFFAVRPEGSVSTLKIQRTERGDSAVYLCASSFDGRSGYTFGSGTRLTVV.